The clone carrying this TCR beta chain turned up a few times. What it binds is not known. Under the authors' procedure: Junction-only immunoSEQ sequences carried no quality scores, so filtering differed. Clones were read by immunoSEQ multiplex PCR, and TCRdb kept only the in-frame ones, dropping some. The V and J calls and clone size were taken over from that table, and D and trimming were inferred from the DNA. The sample holds 600,000 to 800,000 clones, 72% seen once. Trimming removed 8 bases at V and 2 bases at J, with 19 bases between. The CDR3 is made up of 17 amino acids. Germline V gene lookup returns CDR1 SNHLY and CDR2 FYNNEI. The data derive from a study of shared clonotypes between healthy human individuals. Study conclusions and caveats: Between four donors, naive CD4 clonotypes were shared at a level of approximately 5%. Larger estimated richness was generally recorded for naive subsets relative to memory subsets.

This clonotype was obtained from a woman in her 30s in good health. The specimen was memory CD4+ T cells sorted from blood. Subset described: CD45RA-negative fraction. The rearrangement uses TRBV2 and TRBJ2-6; possible D gene TRBD1, 6 bases. The CDR3: CASRTDVGDPGANVLTF. The CDR3 DNA follows: TGTGCCAGCCGGACAGACGTGGGGGACCCTGGGGCCAACGTCCTGACTTTC. The full variable domain, completed using reference TRBV2 and TRBJ2-6, is EPEVTQTPSHQVTQMGQEVILRCVPISNHLYFYWYRQILGQKVEFLVSFYNNEISEKSEIFDDQFSVERPDGSNFTLKIRSTKLEDSAMYFCASRTDVGDPGANVLTFGAGSRLTVL.